This T cell receptor beta chain was found in a study of blood T cells in healthy people across ages. The study, taken as a whole, reports: TCR beta diversity correlated strongly with naive T cell percentage. Aged donors had fewer naive CD4+ cells and lower diversity than long-lived donors. Unsorted PBMCs ruled out conclusive naive versus antigen-experienced comparison.

The second PCR ran roughly 7 to 11 cycles with a sample-barcoded 5' primer and J-beta primers. TCRdb reprocessed the 5' RACE reads via MiXCR and lists one record per CDR3 protein. The data show 1.4 million or so distinct CDR3 sequences, with 35% to 45% seen just once and over 3.5% held by the top ten. With respect to this clonotype: Its target is not known.

Looked up from germline, CDR1 is ENHRY and CDR2 is SYGVKD. CDR3 length equals 14 residues. V was pared by 10 bases and J by 3 bases, with 17 bases between. This clonotype originated in a woman under 30 in good health. The rearrangement joins TRBV10-3 to TRBJ2-3; tentatively, D is TRBD2 (5 bases). The sequenced sample was blood. CDR3: CATLKPEGTDTQYF. CDR3 DNA: TGTGCCACCCTTAAACCCGAGGGTACAGATACGCAGTATTTT.